A selection of T cell receptor beta chains follows, all from one sample in a study of T cells expressing NK-cell markers. TCRdb re-called the 5' RACE reads and shows each CDR3 protein once, DNA omitted. The sample's table shows 500,000 to 700,000 distinct CDR3 sequences. The sequencing input was blood T cells: a sorted CD56 or NKG2C T cell subset, CD4+ or CD8+ T cells, or bulk PBMC T cells (not recorded which). Receptor source: a man aged 18 to 30 in good health. CDR3s include the opening cysteine and the closing phenylalanine or tryptophan.

j_gene: TRBJ2-2; v_gene: TRBV6-5; CDR3aa: CASSYLQGPGELFF
j_gene: TRBJ2-1; v_gene: TRBV12-3/TRBV12-4; CDR3aa: CASSLVSGASYNEQFF
j_gene: TRBJ2-1; v_gene: TRBV12-3/TRBV12-4; CDR3aa: CASSPLGLVNNEQFF
j_gene: TRBJ2-3; v_gene: TRBV3-1; CDR3aa: CASSQVTSGSDTQYF
j_gene: TRBJ2-1; v_gene: TRBV15; CDR3aa: CATSLTWTSGSVEQFF
j_gene: TRBJ2-6; v_gene: TRBV6-2/TRBV6-3; CDR3aa: CASSYIDDRDFSGANVLTF
j_gene: TRBJ2-3; v_gene: TRBV27; CDR3aa: CASSRQLRGTDTQYF
j_gene: TRBJ2-1; v_gene: TRBV27; CDR3aa: CASGRLGTGYNEQFF
j_gene: TRBJ2-3; v_gene: TRBV7-9; CDR3aa: CASSSRQGYTQYF
j_gene: TRBJ2-1; v_gene: TRBV15; CDR3aa: CATSRTGLALPSSYNEQFF
j_gene: TRBJ2-3; v_gene: TRBV7-2; CDR3aa: CASSPVAGRGDTQYF
j_gene: TRBJ2-2; v_gene: TRBV12-3/TRBV12-4; CDR3aa: CASSPSTTGELFF
j_gene: TRBJ2-1; v_gene: TRBV12-3/TRBV12-4; CDR3aa: CASSQQGALANEQFF
j_gene: TRBJ2-4; v_gene: TRBV20-1; CDR3aa: CSARDLGAGWAKNIQYF
j_gene: TRBJ2-1; v_gene: TRBV24-1; CDR3aa: CATSDVTDKQFF
j_gene: TRBJ2-2; v_gene: TRBV15; CDR3aa: CATAKGYWDTTGELFF
j_gene: TRBJ2-6; v_gene: TRBV20-1; CDR3aa: CSAVNGGAHSGANVLTF